This is a list of T cell receptor gamma chains from one sample in a study of Vδ1+ human thymocytes. TCRdb fed the multiplex PCR reads into CATT to redo clone calling. The table records 36,000 or so gamma-chain clones, roughly a fifth of them present only once. Sequencing used Vdelta1+ gamma-delta thymocytes from the thymus. The receptors here all came from a girl under three years old who had congenital heart surgery. Each CDR3 is given with its conserved first and last residue. Expanded clones are given a class, and other clones once, few, many or no size at all.

J: TRGJ1/TRGJ2
size: few
V: TRGV8
CDR3: CATWDIGDTKKLF
DNA: TGTGCCACCTGGGATATTGGGGATACAAAGAAACTCTTT

J: TRGJ1/TRGJ2
size: .
V: TRGV8
CDR3: CATWVPPWDYYKKLF
DNA: TGTGCCACCTGGGTCCCGCCCTGGGATTATTATAAGAAACTCTTT

J: TRGJ1/TRGJ2
size: few
V: TRGV3
CDR3: CATWDRFHYYKKLF
DNA: TGTGCCACCTGGGACAGGTTCCATTATTATAAGAAACTCTTT

J: TRGJ1/TRGJ2
size: few
V: TRGV3
CDR3: CATWDRRNPFGKLF
DNA: TGTGCCACCTGGGACAGGCGAAACCCCTTTGGGAAACTCTTT

J: TRGJ1/TRGJ2
size: few
V: TRGV8
CDR3: CATWDARYYKKLF
DNA: TGTGCCACCTGGGATGCCCGTTATTATAAGAAACTCTTT

J: TRGJ1/TRGJ2
size: few
V: TRGV9
CDR3: CALWEVPRNYKKLF
DNA: TGTGCCTTGTGGGAGGTGCCGAGAAATTATAAGAAACTCTTT

J: TRGJP2
size: .
V: TRGV2
CDR3: CATWDPSGGDWIKTF
DNA: TGTGCCACCTGGGACCCATCGGGGGGTGATTGGATCAAGACGTTT

J: TRGJP2
size: .
V: TRGV4
CDR3: CATWDGPSSDWIKTF
DNA: TGTGCCACCTGGGATGGGCCAAGTAGTGATTGGATCAAGACGTTT

J: TRGJ1/TRGJ2
size: .
V: TRGV2
CDR3: CATWTNMTPFCPKKLF
DNA: TGTGCCACCTGGACAAATATGACCCCTTTTTGCCCTAAGAAACTCTTT

J: TRGJP1
size: few
V: TRGV2
CDR3: CATWDELTANTTGWFKIF
DNA: TGTGCCACCTGGGACGAGCTCACAGCCAATACCACTGGTTGGTTCAAGATATTT

J: TRGJ1/TRGJ2
size: .
V: TRGV3
CDR3: CATWDRPGGYYKKLF
DNA: TGTGCCACCTGGGACAGGCCGGGAGGGTATTATAAGAAACTCTTT

J: TRGJP2
size: .
V: TRGV3
CDR3: CATWDRPRYSSDWIKTF
DNA: TGTGCCACCTGGGACAGGCCGAGATATAGTAGTGATTGGATCAAGACGTTT

J: TRGJ1/TRGJ2
size: .
V: TRGV4
CDR3: CATWDGPGDYKKLF
DNA: TGTGCCACCTGGGATGGGCCCGGGGATTATAAGAAACTCTTT

J: TRGJ1/TRGJ2
size: .
V: TRGV4
CDR3: CATWGGRGYKKLF
DNA: TGTGCCACCTGGGGTGGGCGGGGTTATAAGAAACTCTTT

J: TRGJ1/TRGJ2
size: .
V: TRGV2
CDR3: CATWKNVKKLF
DNA: TGTGCCACCTGGAAGAATGTTAAGAAACTCTTT

J: TRGJ1/TRGJ2
size: few
V: TRGV9
CDR3: CALWGNYKKLF
DNA: TGTGCCTTGTGGGGGAATTATAAGAAACTCTTT

J: TRGJ1/TRGJ2
size: .
V: TRGV2
CDR3: CATWDDANYKKLF
DNA: TGTGCCACCTGGGACGATGCCAATTATAAGAAACTCTTT

J: TRGJP2
size: .
V: TRGV3
CDR3: CATWGKSSDWIKTF
DNA: TGTGCCACCTGGGGGAAGAGTAGTGATTGGATCAAGACGTTT

J: TRGJ1/TRGJ2
size: .
V: TRGV4
CDR3: CATWDHHIKKLF
DNA: TGTGCCACCTGGGATCATCACATTAAGAAACTCTTT

J: TRGJ1/TRGJ2
size: .
V: TRGV3
CDR3: CATWGQYYYKKLF
DNA: TGTGCCACCTGGGGACAGTATTATTATAAGAAACTCTTT

J: TRGJ1/TRGJ2
size: few
V: TRGV8
CDR3: CATWDMSNYKKLF
DNA: TGTGCCACCTGGGATATGTCCAATTATAAGAAACTCTTT

J: TRGJ1/TRGJ2
size: .
V: TRGV4
CDR3: CATWDGLRRIFKKLF
DNA: TGTGCCACCTGGGATGGGCTTCGACGAATTTTTAAGAAACTCTTT

J: TRGJP2
size: few
V: TRGV8
CDR3: CATWPTGNDWIKTF
DNA: TGTGCCACCTGGCCCACTGGTAATGATTGGATCAAGACGTTT

J: TRGJP2
size: .
V: TRGV2
CDR3: CATWDGHGVSDWIKTF
DNA: TGTGCCACCTGGGACGGGCATGGGGTTAGTGATTGGATCAAGACGTTT

J: TRGJ1/TRGJ2
size: .
V: TRGV9
CDR3: CALWEVLHYKKLF
DNA: TGTGCCTTGTGGGAGGTATTGCATTATAAGAAACTCTTT

J: TRGJP2
size: .
V: TRGV3
CDR3: CATWDRPADRPWIKTF
DNA: TGTGCCACCTGGGACAGGCCTGCAGACCGACCCTGGATCAAGACGTTT

J: TRGJ1/TRGJ2
size: .
V: TRGV3
CDR3: CATWELDGIYYKKLF
DNA: TGTGCCACCTGGGAGCTCGATGGAATATATTATAAGAAACTCTTT

J: TRGJ1/TRGJ2
size: .
V: TRGV9
CDR3: CALWEVRCYKKLF
DNA: TGTGCCTTGTGGGAGGTTCGGTGTTATAAGAAACTCTTT

J: TRGJ1/TRGJ2
size: .
V: TRGV9
CDR3: CALWEAHPALRKLF
DNA: TGTGCCTTGTGGGAAGCCCATCCCGCCTTAAGAAAACTCTTT

J: TRGJ1/TRGJ2
size: .
V: TRGV8
CDR3: CATWDNRLLF
DNA: TGTGCCACCTGGGATAACCGACTACTCTTT

J: TRGJP2
size: .
V: TRGV3
CDR3: CATWDRWAYSSDWIKTF
DNA: TGTGCCACCTGGGACAGATGGGCATATAGTAGTGATTGGATCAAGACGTTT

J: TRGJP1
size: few
V: TRGV2
CDR3: CATWDGLGFKIF
DNA: TGTGCCACCTGGGACGGTTTAGGGTTCAAGATATTT

J: TRGJP1
size: few
V: TRGV9
CDR3: CALWEARPLTGWFKIF
DNA: TGTGCCTTGTGGGAGGCCAGACCCCTCACTGGTTGGTTCAAGATATTT

J: TRGJ1/TRGJ2
size: .
V: TRGV8
CDR3: CATWDHLNYYKRLF
DNA: TGTGCCACCTGGGACCACCTGAATTATTATAAGAGACTCTTT

J: TRGJ1/TRGJ2
size: .
V: TRGV9
CDR3: CALWYENYYKKLF
DNA: TGTGCCTTGTGGTATGAGAATTATTATAAGAAACTCTTT

J: TRGJ1/TRGJ2
size: .
V: TRGV4
CDR3: CATWVPQSGKKLF
DNA: TGTGCCACCTGGGTTCCCCAGTCCGGTAAGAAACTCTTT

J: TRGJ1/TRGJ2
size: .
V: TRGV4
CDR3: CASLYYKKLF
DNA: TGTGCCAGCCTTTATTATAAGAAACTCTTT

J: TRGJP2
size: .
V: TRGV2
CDR3: CATWDVHSSDWIKTF
DNA: TGTGCCACCTGGGACGTCCATAGTAGTGATTGGATCAAGACGTTT

J: TRGJ1/TRGJ2
size: few
V: TRGV5
CDR3: CATWDRQKLF
DNA: TGTGCCACCTGGGACAGACAGAAACTCTTT

J: TRGJ1/TRGJ2
size: few
V: TRGV4
CDR3: CATWDAPNNYYKKLF
DNA: TGTGCCACCTGGGATGCACCGAATAATTATTATAAGAAACTCTTT

J: TRGJ1/TRGJ2
size: few
V: TRGV4
CDR3: CATWDGYYYYKKLF
DNA: TGTGCCACCTGGGATGGATATTATTATTATAAGAAACTCTTT

J: TRGJ1/TRGJ2
size: few
V: TRGV5
CDR3: CATWDRLLKFRKLF
DNA: TGTGCCACCTGGGACAGGCTTCTTAAATTTCGGAAACTCTTT

J: TRGJ1/TRGJ2
size: .
V: TRGV9
CDR3: CALWAHHTFKKLF
DNA: TGTGCCTTGTGGGCTCACCATACCTTTAAGAAACTCTTT

J: TRGJP1
size: .
V: TRGV2
CDR3: CATWDGGWFKIF
DNA: TGTGCCACCTGGGACGGGGGTTGGTTCAAGATATTT

J: TRGJ1/TRGJ2
size: medium-sized
V: TRGV4
CDR3: CATWDGPGYKKLF
DNA: TGTGCCACCTGGGATGGGCCGGGTTATAAGAAACTCTTT

J: TRGJ1/TRGJ2
size: .
V: TRGV9
CDR3: CALWDGWIKKLF
DNA: TGTGCTTTGTGGGACGGGTGGATTAAGAAACTCTTT

J: TRGJ1/TRGJ2
size: .
V: TRGV8
CDR3: CATWDLLTDYKKLF
DNA: TGTGCCACCTGGGATCTTCTTACGGATTATAAGAAACTCTTT

J: TRGJP1
size: .
V: TRGV9
CDR3: CALWEVLDTTGWFKIF
DNA: TGTGCCTTGTGGGAGGTGCTGGATACCACTGGTTGGTTCAAGATATTT

J: TRGJ1/TRGJ2
size: .
V: TRGV9
CDR3: CALWEPSTHYYKKLF
DNA: TGTGCCTTGTGGGAGCCAAGCACCCATTATTATAAGAAACTCTTT

J: TRGJ1/TRGJ2
size: few
V: TRGV8
CDR3: CATWEASYYKKLF
DNA: TGTGCCACCTGGGAGGCGTCATATTATAAGAAACTCTTT

J: TRGJ1/TRGJ2
size: .
V: TRGV4
CDR3: CATWDGEGDYYKKLF
DNA: TGTGCCACCTGGGATGGGGAGGGGGATTATTATAAGAAACTCTTT

J: TRGJ1/TRGJ2
size: few
V: TRGV4
CDR3: CAPVAYYKKLF
DNA: TGTGCCCCCGTCGCTTATTATAAGAAACTCTTT

J: TRGJP1
size: .
V: TRGV9
CDR3: CALWLHTGWFKIF
DNA: TGTGCCTTGTGGCTTCACACTGGTTGGTTCAAGATATTT